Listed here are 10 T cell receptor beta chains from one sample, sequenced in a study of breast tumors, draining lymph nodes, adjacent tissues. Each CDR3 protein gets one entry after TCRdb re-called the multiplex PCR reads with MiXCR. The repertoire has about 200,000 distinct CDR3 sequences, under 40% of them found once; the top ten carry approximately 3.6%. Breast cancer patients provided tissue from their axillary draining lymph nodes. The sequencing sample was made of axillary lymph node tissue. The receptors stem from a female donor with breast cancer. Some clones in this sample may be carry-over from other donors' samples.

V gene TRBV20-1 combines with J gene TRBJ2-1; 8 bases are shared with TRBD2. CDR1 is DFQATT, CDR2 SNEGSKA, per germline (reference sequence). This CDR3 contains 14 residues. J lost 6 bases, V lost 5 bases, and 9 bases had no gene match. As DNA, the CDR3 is TGCAGTGCTCTAGCCCCTAGCGGGCCCAATGAGCAGTTCTTC. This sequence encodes CSALAPSGPNEQFF.

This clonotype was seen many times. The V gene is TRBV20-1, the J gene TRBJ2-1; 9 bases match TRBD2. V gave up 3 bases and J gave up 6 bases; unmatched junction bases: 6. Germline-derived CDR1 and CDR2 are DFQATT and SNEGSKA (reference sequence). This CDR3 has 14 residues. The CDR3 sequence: CSASRLAGTNEQFF. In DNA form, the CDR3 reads TGCAGTGCTAGTCGTCTAGCGGGAACCAATGAGCAGTTCTTC.

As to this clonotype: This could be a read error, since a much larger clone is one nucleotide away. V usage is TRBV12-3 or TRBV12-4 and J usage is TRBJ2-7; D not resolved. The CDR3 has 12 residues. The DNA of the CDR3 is TGTGCCAGCAGCCTAGTCAAATACGAGCAGTGCTTC. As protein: CASSLVKYEQCF.

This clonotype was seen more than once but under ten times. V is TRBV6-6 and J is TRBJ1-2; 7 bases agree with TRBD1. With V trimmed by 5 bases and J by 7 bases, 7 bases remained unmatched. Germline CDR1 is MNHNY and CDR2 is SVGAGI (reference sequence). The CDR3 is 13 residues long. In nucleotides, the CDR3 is TGTGCCAGCAGTCACGAGGGGGCGGTTGGCTACACCTTC. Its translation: CASSHEGAVGYTF.

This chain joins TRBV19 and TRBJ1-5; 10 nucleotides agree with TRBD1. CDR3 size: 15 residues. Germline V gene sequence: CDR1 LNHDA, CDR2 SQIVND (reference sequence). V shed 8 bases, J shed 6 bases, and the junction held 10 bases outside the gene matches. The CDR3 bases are TGTGCCAGTCTTTCCCGGGACAGGGGCGGTCAGCCCCAGCATTTT. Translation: CASLSRDRGGQPQHF. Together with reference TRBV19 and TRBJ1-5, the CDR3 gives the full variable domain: DGGITQSPKYLFRKEGQNVTLSCEQNLNHDAMYWYRQDPGQGLRLIYYSQIVNDFQKGDIAEGYSVSREKKESFPLTVTSAQKNPTAFYLCASLSRDRGGQPQHFGDGTRLSIL.

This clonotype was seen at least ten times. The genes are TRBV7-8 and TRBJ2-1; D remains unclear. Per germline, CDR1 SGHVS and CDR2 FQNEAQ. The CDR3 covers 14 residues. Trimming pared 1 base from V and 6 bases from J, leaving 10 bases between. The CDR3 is CASSLGRHPNEQFF. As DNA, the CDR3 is TGTGCCAGCAGCTTAGGTAGACATCCCAATGAGCAGTTCTTC.

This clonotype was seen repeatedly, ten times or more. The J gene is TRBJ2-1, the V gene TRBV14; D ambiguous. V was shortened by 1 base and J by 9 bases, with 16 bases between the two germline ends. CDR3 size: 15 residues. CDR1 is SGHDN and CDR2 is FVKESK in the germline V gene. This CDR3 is CASSQGRLDISEQFF. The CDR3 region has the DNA TGTGCCAGCAGCCAAGGCAGGCTAGATATATCTGAGCAGTTCTTC.

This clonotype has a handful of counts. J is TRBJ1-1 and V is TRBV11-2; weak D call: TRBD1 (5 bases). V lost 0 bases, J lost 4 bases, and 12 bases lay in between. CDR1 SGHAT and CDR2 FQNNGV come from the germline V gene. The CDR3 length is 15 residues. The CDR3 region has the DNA TGTGCCAGCAGCTTAGATCGGGGGGGGAGCACTGAAGCTTTCTTT. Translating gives CASSLDRGGSTEAFF.

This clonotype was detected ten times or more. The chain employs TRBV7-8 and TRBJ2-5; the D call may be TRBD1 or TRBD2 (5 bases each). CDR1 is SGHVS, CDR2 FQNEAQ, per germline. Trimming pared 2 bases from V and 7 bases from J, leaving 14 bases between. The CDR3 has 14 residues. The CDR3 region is CASSLISGQGTQYF. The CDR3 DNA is TGTGCCAGCAGCTTAATAAGCGGCCAGGGGACCCAGTACTTC.

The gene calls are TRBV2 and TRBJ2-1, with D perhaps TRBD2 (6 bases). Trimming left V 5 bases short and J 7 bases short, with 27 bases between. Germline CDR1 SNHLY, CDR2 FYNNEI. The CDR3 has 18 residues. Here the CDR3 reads CASSPREKRRRGGNEQFF. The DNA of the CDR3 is TGTGCCAGCAGTCCCCGGGAAAAGCGTCGCCGGGGAGGAAATGAGCAGTTCTTC. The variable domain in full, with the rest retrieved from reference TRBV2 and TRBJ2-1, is EPEVTQTPSHQVTQMGQEVILRCVPISNHLYFYWYRQILGQKVEFLVSFYNNEISEKSEIFDDQFSVERPDGSNFTLKIRSTKLEDSAMYFCASSPREKRRRGGNEQFFGPGTRLTVL.